Listed below are T cell receptor beta chains from one sample, sequenced in a study of control samples from healthy donors and cancer patients. TCRdb keeps only in-frame clones here, not all; method: immunoSEQ multiplex PCR. The data hold approximately 150,000 clones, with 96% observed a single time. Sequencing was performed on blood. The receptors derive from a woman aged 25 to 45 in good health. CDR3s include the opening cysteine and the closing phenylalanine or tryptophan. D genes are given only for firm matches. The size entry is marked missing in some rows and otherwise reads once, few, many or a size class.

CDR3 DNA	CDR3 protein	V gene	J gene	D gene	clone size
TGTGCCAGTAGTGTAGGGCGGGGTCAGCCCCAGCATTTT	CASSVGRGQPQHF	TRBV19	TRBJ1-5	-	-
TGCGCCAGCATTAGCGGGAGGATGCCCGGGGAGCTGTTTTTT	CASISGRMPGELFF	TRBV10-2	TRBJ2-2	TRBD2	-
TGTGCCAGCAGCCCGTTATCCACGAGAACGGGACACCTTAACTATGGCTACACCTTC	CASSPLSTRTGHLNYGYTF	TRBV11-2	TRBJ1-2	-	-
TGTGCCAGCAGCGTAGACCCTACAGGGGGGGCTAGGGATGAGCAGTTCTTC	CASSVDPTGGARDEQFF	TRBV9	TRBJ2-1	-	-
TGTGCCAGCAGCCAAGACCTAACCGGGACTAGCGGGAGGGATGAGCAGTTCTTC	CASSQDLTGTSGRDEQFF	TRBV4-2	TRBJ2-1	TRBD2	-
TGTGCCACCAGGGGCGGGGGGGAAAATACGCAGTATTTT	CATRGGGENTQYF	TRBV24-1	TRBJ2-3	TRBD2	-
TGTGCCAGTTCGACAGGGACTGGAAACACCATATATTTT	CASSTGTGNTIYF	TRBV19	TRBJ1-3	TRBD1	-
TGTGCCGGCTCGACAGGGCTGAACACTGAAGCTTTCTTT	CAGSTGLNTEAFF	TRBV28	TRBJ1-1	TRBD1	-
TGTGCCAGCAGCCAAGTACTAGGGATGGGGTCCCAGTACTTC	CASSQVLGMGSQYF	TRBV3-1/TRBV3-2	TRBJ2-5	-	-
TGTGCCACCAGCGAGGGACAGGGGGCGATGGTGGACACTGAAGCTTTCTTT	CATSEGQGAMVDTEAFF	TRBV15	TRBJ1-1	TRBD1	-
TGTGCCAGCAGCCCGATAGGGACAGGGGCGAGCAATCAGCCCCAGCATTTT	CASSPIGTGASNQPQHF	TRBV7-8	TRBJ1-5	TRBD1	-
TGTGCCAGCAGTGATTTGGGGGCCCAGAACACCGGGGAGCTGTTTTTT	CASSDLGAQNTGELFF	TRBV2	TRBJ2-2	-	-
TGTGCCAGCAGTGAAATCGGAGGGACAGGGGAGCAGTTCTTC	CASSEIGGTGEQFF	TRBV2	TRBJ2-1	TRBD1	-
TGTGCCTGGAGTGTATCAGCGGGCTACGAGCAGTACTTC	CAWSVSAGYEQYF	TRBV30	TRBJ2-7	-	-
TGTGCCAGCACCCAAACAAGACAGGGGATTTTCACCGGGGAGCTGTTTTTT	CASTQTRQGIFTGELFF	TRBV27	TRBJ2-2	TRBD1	once
TGTGCCAGCAGCTTAAGACAGGATCATGGCTACACCTTC	CASSLRQDHGYTF	TRBV3-1/TRBV3-2	TRBJ1-2	-	-
TGTGCCAGCAGCCAAATCGGAGACGAGCAGTACTTC	CASSQIGDEQYF	TRBV3-1/TRBV3-2	TRBJ2-7	-	-
TGTGCCTGGAGTGTGTTGGGCAGGGGGCAAGTTAATGAAAAACTGTTTTTT	CAWSVLGRGQVNEKLFF	TRBV30	TRBJ1-4	TRBD1	-
TGTGCCAGCAGGGCGGGACTGCTCAATCGGCCCCAGCATTTT	CASRAGLLNRPQHF	TRBV6-5	TRBJ1-5	-	-
TGTGCCAGCAGGACGACAGGCTCTGGAAACACCATATATTTT	CASRTTGSGNTIYF	TRBV7-2	TRBJ1-3	-	-
TGTGCCAGCGCGGCAGCCAAAAACATTCAGTACTTC	CASAAAKNIQYF	TRBV12-3/TRBV12-4	TRBJ2-4	-	once
TGTGCCTGGAGTGCGGGGGGGTTAGGCACAGATACGCAGTATTTT	CAWSAGGLGTDTQYF	TRBV30	TRBJ2-3	TRBD2	-
TGTGCCAGCAGCCGCATCGGGAGGTCAGATACGCAGTATTTT	CASSRIGRSDTQYF	TRBV9	TRBJ2-3	TRBD2	once
TGTGCCAGCAGGAAGACAGGGAATTGGGAGACCCAGTACTTC	CASRKTGNWETQYF	TRBV28	TRBJ2-5	TRBD1	-
TGCGCCAGCACCCGAGGGGCAAGACGGGACACTGAAGCTTTCTTT	CASTRGARRDTEAFF	TRBV5-1	TRBJ1-1	-	-
TGTGCCAGCAGCCGAGCGTATGAAGCTTTCTTT	CASSRAYEAFF	TRBV3-1/TRBV3-2	TRBJ1-1	-	-
TGCGCCAGCAGCCCCTTCGAACGGACAGGGGGAGACTTTAATGAGCAGTTCTTC	CASSPFERTGGDFNEQFF	TRBV4-1	TRBJ2-1	TRBD1	-
TGTGCCAGCAGCTTAGGACAGGGTAGGACTGAAGCTTTCTTT	CASSLGQGRTEAFF	TRBV7-8	TRBJ1-1	TRBD1	-
TGTGCCAGTAGTAGAGGGGGACAGGCTATAGCTTTCTTT	CASSRGGQAIAFF	TRBV19	TRBJ1-1	TRBD1	-
TGTGCCAGCAGCTCGTATAGCACAGATACGCAGTATTTT	CASSSYSTDTQYF	TRBV7-9	TRBJ2-3	-	-
TGTGCCAGCAGCTTAAATTCTCTAACTGAAGCTTTCTTT	CASSLNSLTEAFF	TRBV7-2	TRBJ1-1	-	-
TGTGCCAGCAGACAGGGCACCTTATACAATGAGCAGTTCTTC	CASRQGTLYNEQFF	TRBV6-6	TRBJ2-1	-	-
TGTGCCAGCAGTTTATCCCCGGGGGTGTATGGCTACACCTTC	CASSLSPGVYGYTF	TRBV28	TRBJ1-2	-	-
TGCAGCGTGGATCCGGGACTGGGGAGTTCGCTTTGGGACACTGAAGCTTTCTTT	CSVDPGLGSSLWDTEAFF	TRBV29-1	TRBJ1-1	-	-
TGTGCCAGCTCACCAAGGGAGGACAATGAGCAGTTCTTC	CASSPREDNEQFF	TRBV18	TRBJ2-1	-	once
TGTGCCAGCAGTGAAACCCTGGGTAGCGGGGGGAACAATGAGCAGTTCTTC	CASSETLGSGGNNEQFF	TRBV6-1	TRBJ2-1	TRBD2	-
TGTGCCAGCAGCCCCAGGGGACAGGAGTCAAGTACCATATATTTT	CASSPRGQESSTIYF	TRBV9	TRBJ1-3	TRBD1	-
TGTGCCAGCAGCCAAGAGCTTTGGGGAGTATCCGGGGAGCTGTTTTTT	CASSQELWGVSGELFF	TRBV3-1/TRBV3-2	TRBJ2-2	-	-
TGTGCCAGCAGTTCAGGGGGAGCTCAGCCCCAGCATTTT	CASSSGGAQPQHF	TRBV28	TRBJ1-5	TRBD1	-
TGTGCCAGCAGCCCCGTTGGGCCTCCGACCTATGGCTACACCTTC	CASSPVGPPTYGYTF	TRBV7-9	TRBJ1-2	-	-
TGTGCCAGCAGTTCCCGACAGGGCACTGAAGCTTTCTTT	CASSSRQGTEAFF	TRBV12-3/TRBV12-4	TRBJ1-1	TRBD1	once
TGTGCCAGCAGCCGGGATCTTTGGGGTTTCGCTCAGCCCCAGCATTTT	CASSRDLWGFAQPQHF	TRBV4-2	TRBJ1-5	-	-
TGTGCCAGCACCAGAAGGGGCCCAGATCAGCCCCAGCATTTT	CASTRRGPDQPQHF	TRBV2	TRBJ1-5	-	-
TGTGCCAGCAGCTCCTGGACAGGGGTGGGCCACGAGCAGTACTTC	CASSSWTGVGHEQYF	TRBV5-8	TRBJ2-7	TRBD1	-
TGTGCCAGCAGTTTAGGGGGACAGCATCAGCCCCAGCATTTT	CASSLGGQHQPQHF	TRBV27	TRBJ1-5	TRBD1	-
TGCGCCAGCAGCTTTCACCCGAACACCGGGGAGCTGTTTTTT	CASSFHPNTGELFF	TRBV5-1	TRBJ2-2	-	-
TGTGCCAGCAGTCCGTGGACCGACATGAACACTGAAGCTTTCTTT	CASSPWTDMNTEAFF	TRBV27	TRBJ1-1	-	-
TGTGCCAGCAGCCAGGATCGACAGGGTTCGGTGACACCCCTCCACTTT	CASSQDRQGSVTPLHF	TRBV4-2	TRBJ1-6	TRBD1	-
TGTGCCAGCAGCGTAGATCCGGGAGGGCGATCGGGTAATGAGCAGTTCTTC	CASSVDPGGRSGNEQFF	TRBV9	TRBJ2-1	TRBD2	-
TGTGCCACCAGTTCCCCGAGGCGGGGGAACTACAATGAGCAGTTCTTC	CATSSPRRGNYNEQFF	TRBV24-1	TRBJ2-1	TRBD2	-
TGTGCCAGCAGTTTAGAAATTGGAGGGGGCTCTGGAAACACCATATATTTT	CASSLEIGGGSGNTIYF	TRBV28	TRBJ1-3	-	-
TGTGCCAGCAGAACCGGACAGGGCCTCAATCAGCCCCAGCATTTT	CASRTGQGLNQPQHF	TRBV27	TRBJ1-5	TRBD1	-
TGTGCCTGGAGTGGGGGGGCTTACCTTGAAGCTTTCTTT	CAWSGGAYLEAFF	TRBV30	TRBJ1-1	-	once
TGTGCCAGCAGGACCTTCCTAGCGGGAGTACACGAGCAGTACTTC	CASRTFLAGVHEQYF	TRBV27	TRBJ2-7	TRBD2	-
TGTGCCAGCAGTTACGGAGACACCGGGGAGCTGTTTTTT	CASSYGDTGELFF	TRBV6-2/TRBV6-3	TRBJ2-2	-	few
TGCGCCAGCAGCTTGCTAGCGGGGGCTAGCACAGATACGCAGTATTTT	CASSLLAGASTDTQYF	TRBV5-1	TRBJ2-3	TRBD2	-
TGTGCCAGCAGCTTAGTCGGCCGTCCAGGTGAAAAACTGTTTTTT	CASSLVGRPGEKLFF	TRBV7-9	TRBJ1-4	-	-
TGTGCCAGCAGACCAATAGCGGGGGGAAGAAAGGAGACCCAGTACTTC	CASRPIAGGRKETQYF	TRBV28	TRBJ2-5	TRBD2	-
TGTGCCATCAGTGAGATGGGGGTCTCCTATAATTCACCCCTCCACTTT	CAISEMGVSYNSPLHF	TRBV10-3	TRBJ1-6	-	-
TGTGCCAGCAGTGAACAGGGTGGGAGCAATCAGCCCCAGCATTTT	CASSEQGGSNQPQHF	TRBV2	TRBJ1-5	-	-